This T cell receptor (beta chain) was identified in a study of cytomegalovirus exposure and HLA in healthy donors. On this clone itself: Its antigen is unknown.

The germline V gene has CDR1 MDHEN and CDR2 SYDVKM. This CDR3 spans 14 amino acids. With V trimmed by 5 bases and J by 4 bases, 6 bases remained unmatched. Findings and limits, study-wide: A later analysis reportedly identified an Asian-associated ancestry cluster as carrying fewer N-insertions than the roughly 700-donor mean.

PCR used 60 Vbeta primers and 13 Jbeta primers. Method: immunoSEQ multiplex PCR; TCRdb's copy keeps in-frame clones and lacks some. The sample contains 150,000 to 200,000 clones, about 80% of which appear only once. The TCR sequence derives from a girl under 18 in good health and CMV-seropositive. The chain uses TRBV28 and TRBJ1-2; 8 nucleotides line up with TRBD1. Sequenced material: PBMCs. CDR3 DNA: TGTGCCAGCAGTCCCGGACAGGGTGTCTATGGCTACACCTTC. Translating gives CASSPGQGVYGYTF.